This is a list of T cell receptor beta chains from one sample in a study of T cell repertoires in cytomegalovirus infection. Antigen specificity for these receptors is unknown. TCRdb called the reads again in MiXCR, with one record for every CDR3 protein. The data contain about 310,000 distinct CDR3 sequences, 20% to 25% of them singletons. The starting material was cultured PBMCs, obtained from culture after CMV antigen stimulation. These receptors originate from a human donor in good health (CMV status not recorded). Some clones in this sample may be carry-over from other donors' samples. Each CDR3 is given with its conserved first and last residue. The D gene is left open where the match is weak. Only some rows state a clone size, as once, few, many or a class for expanded clones.

CDR3nt: TGTGCCAGCAGTTTAAGTCGGGACAGGGTCTCCGAGCAGTACTTC; CDR3aa: CASSLSRDRVSEQYF; v_gene: TRBV12-3/TRBV12-4; j_gene: TRBJ2-7; abundance: -; d_gene: TRBD1
CDR3nt: TGTGCCAGCAGCAATCAGCAGGGCTACGAGCAGTACTTC; CDR3aa: CASSNQQGYEQYF; v_gene: TRBV12-3/TRBV12-4; j_gene: TRBJ2-7; abundance: -; d_gene: -
CDR3nt: TGCAGTGCCGTAGGAGGCGGGAGGGCCTACGAGCAGTACTTC; CDR3aa: CSAVGGGRAYEQYF; v_gene: TRBV20-1; j_gene: TRBJ2-7; abundance: few; d_gene: TRBD2
CDR3nt: TGCGCCAGCAGCCTGGCACCGGGAGCCCCAGATACGCAGTATTTT; CDR3aa: CASSLAPGAPDTQYF; v_gene: TRBV4-3; j_gene: TRBJ2-3; abundance: -; d_gene: -
CDR3nt: TGCGCCAGCAGCTTGGACAGCGACTATGGCTACACCTTC; CDR3aa: CASSLDSDYGYTF; v_gene: TRBV5-1; j_gene: TRBJ1-2; abundance: -; d_gene: -
CDR3nt: TGTGCCAGCAAGAACAGTCCTAACTATGGCTACACCTTC; CDR3aa: CASKNSPNYGYTF; v_gene: TRBV6-1; j_gene: TRBJ1-2; abundance: few; d_gene: -
CDR3nt: TGCGCCAGCAGCCAAGATCGGGACTTTTATGGCTACACCTTC; CDR3aa: CASSQDRDFYGYTF; v_gene: TRBV4-1; j_gene: TRBJ1-2; abundance: many; d_gene: -
CDR3nt: TGTGCCAGCAGTTTTCAGCCGGGTCAGCCCCAGCATTTT; CDR3aa: CASSFQPGQPQHF; v_gene: TRBV28; j_gene: TRBJ1-5; abundance: -; d_gene: -
CDR3nt: TGTGCCAGCCGATCACCAGGGGGCCCTGAAAAACTGTTTTTT; CDR3aa: CASRSPGGPEKLFF; v_gene: TRBV12-3/TRBV12-4; j_gene: TRBJ1-4; abundance: -; d_gene: TRBD1
CDR3nt: TGTGCTAGTGGCCTCCCACAGGACGGTGGCTACACCTTC; CDR3aa: CASGLPQDGGYTF; v_gene: TRBV12-5; j_gene: TRBJ1-2; abundance: -; d_gene: -
CDR3nt: TGTGCCAGCAGTGTCCTAGCGGGAGGAACCTACGAGCAGTACTTC; CDR3aa: CASSVLAGGTYEQYF; v_gene: TRBV6-1; j_gene: TRBJ2-7; abundance: many; d_gene: TRBD2
CDR3nt: TGTGCCAGCAGCACGGAATTTCCCGTATCTGGGGCCAACGTCCTGACTTTC; CDR3aa: CASSTEFPVSGANVLTF; v_gene: TRBV6-6; j_gene: TRBJ2-6; abundance: -; d_gene: -
CDR3nt: TGTGCCTGGGGGGCTATTCAAGAGACCCAGTACTTC; CDR3aa: CAWGAIQETQYF; v_gene: TRBV30; j_gene: TRBJ2-5; abundance: -; d_gene: -
CDR3nt: TGTGCCAGCACCCTCGGAGGGCCCCAGCATTTT; CDR3aa: CASTLGGPQHF; v_gene: TRBV12-3/TRBV12-4; j_gene: TRBJ1-5; abundance: few; d_gene: -
CDR3nt: TGTGCCATCAGGGACAGGGGCGACAATGAGCAGTTCTTC; CDR3aa: CAIRDRGDNEQFF; v_gene: TRBV10-3; j_gene: TRBJ2-1; abundance: -; d_gene: TRBD1
CDR3nt: TGTGCCAGTAGTATAGGTGGCAGGGCGTACCAAGAGACCCAGTACTTC; CDR3aa: CASSIGGRAYQETQYF; v_gene: TRBV19; j_gene: TRBJ2-5; abundance: few; d_gene: -
CDR3nt: TGTGCCAGCAGCTTGGGGACAGGGGGCAGAGCAGATACGCAGTATTTT; CDR3aa: CASSLGTGGRADTQYF; v_gene: TRBV7-6; j_gene: TRBJ2-3; abundance: -; d_gene: TRBD1
CDR3nt: TGTGCCAGCAGCTTGGAGGCGCACTCTAACAATGAGCAGTTCTTC; CDR3aa: CASSLEAHSNNEQFF; v_gene: TRBV5-4; j_gene: TRBJ2-1; abundance: -; d_gene: -